These T cell receptor beta chains were read from a single sample in a study of regulatory T cells in long-lasting Graves disease. TCRdb re-called the multiplex PCR reads through MiXCR, storing one row per CDR3 protein. The data contain some 400,000 distinct CDR3 sequences, approximately 15% of them singletons. The same sample was also used in a study of T cells in Graves' hyperthyroidism and ophthalmopathy.

The sample was peripheral blood mononuclear cells (PBMCs), taken at new diagnosis, from a patient treated with antithyroid drugs. These receptors originate from a woman in her twenties or thirties with Graves disease. The CDR3 runs from the conserved cysteine through the conserved F or W. The order of the fields is J gene, D gene, clone size, V gene, CDR3 protein, CDR3 DNA. A D gene is named only where the DNA matches it firmly. A clone size is listed for some rows: how often the clone was seen (once, few, many), or a class if it is expanded.

>TRBJ2-5|NA|many|TRBV7-6
CASRGETQYF
TGTGCCAGCAGGGGGGAGACCCAGTACTTC
>TRBJ2-1|TRBD2|many|TRBV28
CASREGATSGSSYNEQFF
TGTGCCAGCAGGGAAGGGGCGACTAGCGGAAGCTCCTACAATGAGCAGTTCTTC
>TRBJ1-5|TRBD1|NA|TRBV20-1
CSGGQGNQPQHF
TGCAGTGGGGGACAGGGCAATCAGCCCCAGCATTTT
>TRBJ1-6|NA|few|TRBV28
CASRGQGHGNSPLHF
TGTGCCAGCAGGGGTCAGGGCCACGGTAATTCACCCCTCCACTTT
>TRBJ1-4|TRBD1|many|TRBV2
CASSQQGAIGEKLFF
TGTGCCAGCAGCCAACAGGGGGCGATAGGTGAAAAACTGTTTTTT
>TRBJ1-5|NA|few|TRBV10-3
CAISESVGNQPQHF
TGTGCCATCAGTGAGTCGGTCGGCAATCAGCCCCAGCATTTT
>TRBJ1-3|NA|NA|TRBV18
CASSPGPRWNTIYF
TGTGCCAGCTCACCCGGTCCGAGGTGGAACACCATATATTTT
>TRBJ1-4|NA|many|TRBV30
CAWRTRDTSTNEKLFF
TGTGCCTGGAGAACCCGGGACACATCAACTAATGAAAAACTGTTTTTT
>TRBJ2-7|NA|many|TRBV7-2
CASSLQGGIEQYF
TGTGCCAGCAGCTTGCAGGGGGGCATCGAGCAGTACTTC
>TRBJ1-2|NA|NA|TRBV6-1
CASSTRGSYGYTF
TGTGCCAGCAGTACTAGGGGTAGCTATGGCTACACCTTC
>TRBJ1-4|TRBD1|NA|TRBV28
CASSPLPGGTEKVATNEKLFF
TGTGCCAGCAGCCCCCTTCCCGGAGGGACAGAAAAAGTTGCAACTAATGAAAAACTGTTTTTT
>TRBJ2-7|NA|many|TRBV20-1
CSARVGHSYEQYF
TGCAGTGCTAGAGTGGGCCATTCCTACGAGCAGTACTTC
>TRBJ2-7|NA|many|TRBV14
CASSQGQTTEQYF
TGTGCCAGCAGCCAAGGCCAGACAACCGAGCAGTACTTC
>TRBJ1-2|TRBD1|few|TRBV27
CASKPGQLYGYTF
TGTGCCAGCAAGCCGGGACAGCTCTATGGCTACACCTTC
>TRBJ2-1|NA|few|TRBV9
CASSVDPGASAYNEQFF
TGTGCCAGCAGCGTAGATCCGGGCGCGAGCGCCTACAATGAGCAGTTCTTC
>TRBJ2-2|NA|NA|TRBV4-1
CASSQDLGRPGELFF
TGCGCCAGCAGCCAAGATCTTGGCAGGCCCGGGGAGCTGTTTTTT
>TRBJ2-7|NA|many|TRBV6-1
CASNQLAGPSYEQYF
TGTGCCAGCAACCAACTTGCGGGGCCCTCCTACGAGCAGTACTTC
>TRBJ2-7|TRBD2|many|TRBV11-2
CASRGTSGRVSEQYF
TGTGCCAGCAGGGGAACTAGCGGGAGGGTATCCGAGCAGTACTTC
>TRBJ2-2|NA|NA|TRBV24-1
CATSDSFLRDTGELFF
TGTGCCACCAGTGACTCTTTCCTCAGGGACACCGGGGAGCTGTTTTTT
>TRBJ1-4|NA|few|TRBV28
CATNNQEGVEKLFF
TGTGCCACTAACAATCAGGAGGGTGTGGAAAAACTGTTTTTT
>TRBJ2-7|NA|many|TRBV11-2
CASSSLGFANREQYF
TGTGCCAGCAGCAGTTTGGGTTTTGCTAACAGGGAGCAGTACTTC
>TRBJ2-2|TRBD2|NA|TRBV6-2/TRBV6-3
CASTILGAGLNTGELFF
TGTGCCAGCACTATACTCGGAGCGGGACTGAACACCGGGGAGCTGTTTTTT
>TRBJ1-1|NA|few|TRBV19
CASSIKRTVTEAFF
TGTGCCAGTAGTATAAAAAGGACGGTCACTGAAGCTTTCTTT
>TRBJ1-2|NA|few|TRBV29-1
CSVELGYYGYTF
TGCAGCGTTGAACTGGGGTACTATGGCTACACCTTC
>TRBJ2-7|TRBD1|NA|TRBV7-3
CASSNRDRGYEQYF
TGTGCCAGCAGCAACCGGGACAGGGGGTACGAGCAGTACTTC
>TRBJ1-4|NA|few|TRBV12-3/TRBV12-4
CASSFAGIGEKLFF
TGTGCCAGCAGTTTTGCAGGGATCGGCGAAAAACTGTTTTTT
>TRBJ1-1|NA|many|TRBV20-1
CSADHFASLAYTEAFF
TGCAGTGCAGACCACTTCGCCTCTTTAGCGTACACTGAAGCTTTCTTT
>TRBJ1-3|TRBD1|many|TRBV7-6
CASSLTTGIGNTIYF
TGTGCCAGCAGCTTAACGACAGGGATTGGAAACACCATATATTTT
>TRBJ2-2|NA|many|TRBV7-3
CASSLTNVPDTGELFF
TGTGCCAGCAGCTTAACGAACGTTCCCGACACCGGGGAGCTGTTTTTT
>TRBJ1-1|NA|many|TRBV5-8
CASSLIRGYAEAFF
TGTGCCAGCAGCTTGATCCGGGGATACGCTGAAGCTTTCTTT
>TRBJ1-4|NA|few|TRBV19
CASSIRDRTNEKLFF
TGTGCCAGTAGTATCAGGGATAGGACTAATGAAAAACTGTTTTTT
>TRBJ2-1|TRBD1|few|TRBV28
CASSLGGTGENEQFF
TGTGCCAGCAGTTTAGGAGGGACAGGTGAAAATGAGCAGTTCTTC
>TRBJ1-1|NA|NA|TRBV15
CATSRDPGRAGRNTEAFF
TGTGCCACCAGCAGAGATCCGGGCAGGGCAGGGAGGAACACTGAAGCTTTCTTT
>TRBJ2-3|NA|few|TRBV6-1
CASCPAVGLAATDTQYF
TGTGCCAGCTGCCCCGCGGTTGGTCTAGCAGCCACAGATACGCAGTATTTT
>TRBJ2-5|NA|many|TRBV19
CASSPDSLQETQYF
TGTGCCAGTAGCCCGGACAGCCTACAAGAGACCCAGTACTTC
>TRBJ2-7|NA|many|TRBV28
CASSSISDRVYEQYF
TGTGCCAGCAGTTCTATTTCGGACCGGGTCTACGAGCAGTACTTC
>TRBJ1-1|TRBD1|few|TRBV12-3/TRBV12-4
CASSLATGMNTEASF
TGTGCCAGCAGTCTCGCGACAGGGATGAACACTGAAGCTTCCTTT
>TRBJ2-7|NA|many|TRBV4-1
CASSQDHREDEQYF
TGCGCCAGCAGCCAAGATCATAGGGAAGACGAGCAGTACTTC
>TRBJ1-5|TRBD1|once|TRBV6-2/TRBV6-3
CASMGQGMRWDQPQHF
TGTGCCAGTATGGGACAGGGGATGCGGTGGGATCAGCCCCAGCATTTT
>TRBJ1-4|TRBD1|many|TRBV2
CASSLGQVSEKLFF
TGTGCCAGCAGTCTGGGACAGGTCAGCGAAAAACTGTTTTTT
>TRBJ1-1|NA|many|TRBV11-2
CASTQAGMNTEAFF
TGTGCCAGCACCCAAGCCGGTATGAACACTGAAGCTTTCTTT
>TRBJ2-1|NA|many|TRBV10-3
CAISGVSDNEQFF
TGTGCCATCAGTGGGGTCAGTGACAATGAGCAGTTCTTC
>TRBJ2-1|NA|NA|TRBV6-4
CASSEDTYNEQFF
TGTGCCAGCAGTGAGGACACCTACAATGAGCAGTTCTTC
>TRBJ2-2|TRBD2|many|TRBV2
CASGRGLAGVTGELFF
TGTGCCAGCGGACGAGGACTAGCGGGGGTCACCGGGGAGCTGTTTTTT
>TRBJ2-5|NA|few|TRBV6-1
CASIPLWGEEETQYF
TGTGCCAGCATCCCTCTTTGGGGCGAGGAGGAGACCCAGTACTTC
>TRBJ1-6|NA|NA|TRBV20-1
CSARGAGRANSPLHF
TGCAGTGCTAGAGGGGCAGGGCGGGCTAATTCACCCCTCCACTTT
>TRBJ1-1|NA|many|TRBV5-1
CASSLRDGDTEAFF
TGCGCCAGCAGCCTTCGGGACGGGGACACTGAAGCTTTCTTT
>TRBJ1-5|NA|few|TRBV24-1
CATSDGGVSNQPQHF
TGTGCCACCAGTGACGGTGGGGTCAGCAATCAGCCCCAGCATTTT
>TRBJ2-2|TRBD2|many|TRBV7-2
CASSLAATSLNTGELFF
TGTGCCAGCAGCTTAGCTGCGACTAGCCTTAACACCGGGGAGCTGTTTTTT
>TRBJ1-4|NA|few|TRBV7-9
CASSLQGGEEKLFF
TGTGCCAGCAGCTTACAGGGAGGTGAAGAAAAACTGTTTTTT
>TRBJ2-1|NA|many|TRBV11-2
CASSLYREHYNEQFF
TGTGCCAGCAGCTTATACCGGGAGCACTACAATGAGCAGTTCTTC
>TRBJ2-3|NA|many|TRBV6-2/TRBV6-3
CASSSRGFTDTQYF
TGTGCCAGCAGCAGTCGGGGGTTCACAGATACGCAGTATTTT
>TRBJ2-6|TRBD1|many|TRBV2
CASRTAGTGGLAGANVLTF
TGTGCCAGCAGGACAGCCGGGACAGGGGGCTTAGCTGGGGCCAACGTCCTGACTTTC
>TRBJ1-2|NA|NA|TRBV15
CATSRDGQRLYGYTF
TGTGCCACCAGCAGAGATGGACAAAGGCTCTATGGCTACACCTTC
>TRBJ1-5|NA|NA|TRBV20-1
CSALSGGRNQPQHF
TGCAGTGCGCTTAGCGGGGGTCGCAATCAGCCCCAGCATTTT
>TRBJ1-1|NA|many|TRBV27
CASSFRGAVAFF
TGTGCCAGCAGTTTTCGGGGGGCGGTAGCTTTCTTT
>TRBJ2-1|NA|many|TRBV18
CASSPISAHNEQFF
TGTGCCAGCTCACCGATTTCGGCACACAATGAGCAGTTCTTC
>TRBJ2-7|TRBD2|many|TRBV2
CASSVATSVTYEQYF
TGTGCCAGCAGTGTTGCTACTAGCGTTACCTACGAGCAGTACTTC